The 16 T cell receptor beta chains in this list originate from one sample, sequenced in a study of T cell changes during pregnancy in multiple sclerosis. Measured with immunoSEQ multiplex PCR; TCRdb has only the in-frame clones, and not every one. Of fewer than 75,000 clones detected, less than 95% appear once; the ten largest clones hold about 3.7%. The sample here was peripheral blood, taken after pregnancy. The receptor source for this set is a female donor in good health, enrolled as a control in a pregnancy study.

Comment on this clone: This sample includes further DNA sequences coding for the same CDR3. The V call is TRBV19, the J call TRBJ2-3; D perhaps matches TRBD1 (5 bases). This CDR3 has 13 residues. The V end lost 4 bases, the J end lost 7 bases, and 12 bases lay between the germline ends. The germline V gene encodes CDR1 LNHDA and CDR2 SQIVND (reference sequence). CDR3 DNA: TGTGCCAGTAGTACGCAGGGTGTAAATACGCAGTATTTT. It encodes CASSTQGVNTQYF. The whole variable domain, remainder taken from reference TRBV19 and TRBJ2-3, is DGGITQSPKYLFRKEGQNVTLSCEQNLNHDAMYWYRQDPGQGLRLIYYSQIVNDFQKGDIAEGYSVSREKKESFPLTVTSAQKNPTAFYLCASSTQGVNTQYFGPGTRLTVL.

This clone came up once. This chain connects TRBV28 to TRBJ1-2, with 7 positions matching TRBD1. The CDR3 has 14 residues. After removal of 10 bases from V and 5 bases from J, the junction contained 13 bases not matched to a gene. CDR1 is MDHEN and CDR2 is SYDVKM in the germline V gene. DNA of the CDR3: TGTGCCATCACCGGGCCCGGGACAGAATATGGCTACACCTTC. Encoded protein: CAITGPGTEYGYTF.

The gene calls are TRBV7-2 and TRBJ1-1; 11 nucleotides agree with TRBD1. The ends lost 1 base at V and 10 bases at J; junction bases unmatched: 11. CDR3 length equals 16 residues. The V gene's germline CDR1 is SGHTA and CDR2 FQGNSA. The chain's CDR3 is CASSLELSDRGLLAFF. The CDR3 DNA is TGTGCCAGCAGCTTAGAGCTTTCGGACAGGGGGCTTTTAGCTTTCTTT.

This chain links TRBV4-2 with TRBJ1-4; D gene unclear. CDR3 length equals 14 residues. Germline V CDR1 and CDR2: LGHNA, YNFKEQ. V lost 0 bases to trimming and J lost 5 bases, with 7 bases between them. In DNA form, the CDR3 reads TGTGCCAGCAGCCAAGATCTCGAGAATGAAAAACTGTTTTTT. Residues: CASSQDLENEKLFF.

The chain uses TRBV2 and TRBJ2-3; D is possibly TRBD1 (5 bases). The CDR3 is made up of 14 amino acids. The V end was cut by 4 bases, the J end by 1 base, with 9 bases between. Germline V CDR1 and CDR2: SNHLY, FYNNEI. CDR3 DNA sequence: TGTGCCAGCAGTGGGGGCAGGGGCACAGATACGCAGTATTTT. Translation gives CASSGGRGTDTQYF.

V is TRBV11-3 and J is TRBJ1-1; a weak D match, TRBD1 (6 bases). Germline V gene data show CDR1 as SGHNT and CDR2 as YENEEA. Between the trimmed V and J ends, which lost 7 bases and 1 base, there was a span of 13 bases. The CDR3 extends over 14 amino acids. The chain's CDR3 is CASTTPQGNTEAFF. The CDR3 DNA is TGTGCCAGCACCACCCCACAGGGGAACACTGAAGCTTTCTTT.

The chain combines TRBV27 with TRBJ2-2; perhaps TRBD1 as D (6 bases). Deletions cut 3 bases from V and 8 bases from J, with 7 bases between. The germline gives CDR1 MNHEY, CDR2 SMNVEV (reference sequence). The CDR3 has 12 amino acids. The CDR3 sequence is CASSFTGGELFF. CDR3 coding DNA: TGTGCCAGCAGTTTTACAGGGGGGGAGCTGTTTTTT.

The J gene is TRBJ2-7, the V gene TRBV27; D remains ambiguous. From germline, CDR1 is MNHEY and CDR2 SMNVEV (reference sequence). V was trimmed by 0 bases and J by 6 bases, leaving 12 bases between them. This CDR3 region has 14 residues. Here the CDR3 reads CASSLSTRPSEQYF. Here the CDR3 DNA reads TGTGCCAGCAGTTTATCGACCAGGCCCTCCGAGCAGTACTTC.

The CDR3 protein is CASSRRLGGLYEQYF. DNA for the CDR3: TGTGCCAGCAGCCGCCGCTTGGGGGGATTATACGAGCAGTACTTC. This rearrangement joins TRBV5-6 to TRBJ2-7, with D possibly TRBD2 on 6 matching bases. This CDR3 comprises 15 residues. The germline V and J ends were trimmed by 4 bases and 4 bases, with 18 bases remaining between them. Germline assignment: CDR1 SGHDT and CDR2 YYEEEE. The full variable domain, in which reference TRBV5-6 and TRBJ2-7 provide the parts outside the CDR3, is DAGVTQSPTHLIKTRGQQVTLRCSPKSGHDTVSWYQQALGQGPQFIFQYYEEEERQRGNFPDRFSGHQFPNYSSELNVNALLLGDSALYLCASSRRLGGLYEQYFGPGTRLTVT.

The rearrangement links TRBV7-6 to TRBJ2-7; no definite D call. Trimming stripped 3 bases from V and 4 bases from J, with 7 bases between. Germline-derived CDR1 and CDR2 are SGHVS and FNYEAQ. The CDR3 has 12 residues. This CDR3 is CASSFQNYEQYF. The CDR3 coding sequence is TGTGCCAGCAGCTTCCAGAATTACGAGCAGTACTTC.

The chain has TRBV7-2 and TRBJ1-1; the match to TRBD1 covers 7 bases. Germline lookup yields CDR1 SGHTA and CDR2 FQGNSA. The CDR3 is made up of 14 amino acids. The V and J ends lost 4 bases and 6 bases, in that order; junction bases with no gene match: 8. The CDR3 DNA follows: TGTGCCAGCAGCTCAAGGATCGACAGGGCTGAAGCTTTCTTT. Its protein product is CASSSRIDRAEAFF.

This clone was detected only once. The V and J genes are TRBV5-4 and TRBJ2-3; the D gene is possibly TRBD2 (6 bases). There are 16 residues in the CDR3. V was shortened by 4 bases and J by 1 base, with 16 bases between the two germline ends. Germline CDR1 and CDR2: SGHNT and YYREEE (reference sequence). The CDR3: CASSLGTGLGTDTQYF. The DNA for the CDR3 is TGTGCCAGCAGCCTAGGAACGGGACTCGGCACAGATACGCAGTATTTT.

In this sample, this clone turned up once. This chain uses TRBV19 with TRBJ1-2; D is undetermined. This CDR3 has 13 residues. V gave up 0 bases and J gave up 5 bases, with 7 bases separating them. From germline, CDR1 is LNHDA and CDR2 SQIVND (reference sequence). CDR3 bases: TGTGCCAGTAGTATAGATAAGCGGTATGGCTACACCTTC. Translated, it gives CASSIDKRYGYTF.

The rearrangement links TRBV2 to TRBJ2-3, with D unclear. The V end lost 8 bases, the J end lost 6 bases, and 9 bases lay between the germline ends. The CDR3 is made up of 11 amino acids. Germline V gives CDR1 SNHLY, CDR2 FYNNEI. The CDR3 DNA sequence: TGTGCCAGCCTATTGGAGGATACGCAGTATTTT. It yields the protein CASLLEDTQYF.

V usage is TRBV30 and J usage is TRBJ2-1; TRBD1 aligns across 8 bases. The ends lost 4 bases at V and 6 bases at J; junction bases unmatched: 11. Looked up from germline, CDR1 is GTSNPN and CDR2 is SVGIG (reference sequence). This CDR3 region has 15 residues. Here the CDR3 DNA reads TGTGCCTGGACACTCGACAGGGGCCGGGGCAATGAGCAGTTCTTC. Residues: CAWTLDRGRGNEQFF.

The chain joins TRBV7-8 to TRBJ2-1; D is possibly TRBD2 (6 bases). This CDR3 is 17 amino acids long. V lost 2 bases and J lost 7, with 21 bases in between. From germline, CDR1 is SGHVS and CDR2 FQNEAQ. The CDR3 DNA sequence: TGTGCCAGCAGCTTACGTATTCGGACTACCGCGGGTAATGAGCAGTTCTTC. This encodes CASSLRIRTTAGNEQFF.